This T cell receptor beta chain appears in the sequencing data of a study of blood T cell repertoires in COVID-19. The overall study: COVID-19 samples from acute and convalescent phases originated in the United States, Italy and Spain. PBMCs, B-cell-depleted T cells, or T cells provided the cDNA or gDNA that made up the material.

This CDR3 spans 12 amino acids. Germline V CDR1 and CDR2: SQVTM, ANQGSEA. V was pared by 2 bases and J by 4 bases, with 8 bases between. In the original analysis: For nucleated cells, counts were estimated from reference gene primer amplification. Sequencing used immunoSEQ multiplex PCR; TCRdb keeps in-frame clones, though not all of them. The D gene and trimming were derived from the DNA, and the V and J assignments and clone size from that table. The sample lists 200,000 or so clones; roughly 82% were seen once. This TCR was sampled from a woman between 25 and 40 years old with acute or convalescent COVID-19. The sequenced material came from peripheral blood. The chain couples TRBV29-1 to TRBJ1-2; no reliable D call. CDR3 amino acids: CSVEKQLYGYTF. CDR3 bases: TGCAGCGTTGAAAAACAGCTCTATGGCTACACCTTC.